Listed below are T cell receptor beta chains from one sample, sequenced in a study of blood T cell repertoires in COVID-19. TCRdb's table, derived via immunoSEQ multiplex PCR, lists solely in-frame clones and lacks some. The table records about 73,000 clones, 70% to 85% of them present only once. Sequenced material: peripheral blood. The source is a woman aged 60-70 years with acute or convalescent COVID-19. CDR3s include the opening cysteine and the closing phenylalanine or tryptophan.

>16|TRBJ1-2|TRBV19
CASTFIDSPNYYGYTF
>14|TRBJ1-2|TRBV6-5
CASSYSGQGAGYTF
>12|TRBJ1-1|TRBV7-3
CASRAGNTEAFF
>14|TRBJ2-1|TRBV2
CARASSFSGNEQFF
>13|TRBJ1-2|TRBV30
CAWSLQGGYGYTF
>16|TRBJ1-2|TRBV7-9
CASSLYSGTGLYGYTF
>15|TRBJ2-1|TRBV5-4
CASSLLLAGVHEQFF
>17|TRBJ2-5|TRBV7-3
CASSLLRTRGERETQYF
>16|TRBJ2-2|TRBV7-9
CASSPIGQGLTGELFF
>16|TRBJ1-2|TRBV7-9
CASSPTPGTGYRGYTF
>15|TRBJ1-4|TRBV5-1
CASSPAGGQAEKLFF
>13|TRBJ1-1|TRBV3-1/TRBV3-2
CASRGHLGVEAFF
>15|TRBJ2-1|TRBV24-1
CATSQRASSYNEQFF
>16|TRBJ2-3|TRBV11-2
CASSRRTSGGADTQYF
>16|TRBJ2-7|TRBV5-6
CASSLIRDRSSYEQYF
>17|TRBJ1-4|TRBV5-1
CASSQDRGVDTNEKLFF
>15|TRBJ2-7|TRBV5-1
CASSLLTGAGYEQYF
>13|TRBJ1-2|TRBV28
CASSKDRAYGYTF
>14|TRBJ1-1|TRBV6-5
CASSYTGQGLEAFF
>17|TRBJ1-5|TRBV19
CASSIEAGEVSNQPQHF
>15|TRBJ1-2|TRBV12-2
CASRLDSGQHYGYTF
>16|TRBJ1-5|TRBV19
CASSDRVGHSNQPQHF
>14|TRBJ2-2|TRBV7-3
CASSLTGDTGELFF
>20|TRBJ2-1|TRBV5-1
CASSLAPIPTVRVSNNEQFF
>15|TRBJ2-7|TRBV11-2
CASSWGTAKMGEQYF
>15|TRBJ2-7|TRBV3-1/TRBV3-2
CASSTLGGVVYEQYF
>16|TRBJ1-1|TRBV5-1
CASSLAGTGVGTEAFF
>21|TRBJ2-1|TRBV3-1/TRBV3-2
CASSQNPGLAGGPSSYNEQFF
>15|TRBJ2-5|TRBV11-2
CASSFQTSGGETQYF
>15|TRBJ1-6|TRBV19
CASSTGGSYNSPLHF
>15|TRBJ1-4|TRBV5-5
CASSWGELPNEKLFF
>15|TRBJ2-1|TRBV5-4
CASSLLRGVHNEQFF
>13|TRBJ1-2|TRBV6-5
CATVEGFFYGYTF
>16|TRBJ1-1|TRBV7-9
CASTETGGVMNTEAFF
>13|TRBJ1-1|TRBV7-9
CASTASGNTEAFF
>16|TRBJ2-7|TRBV7-8
CASSPTGGGPTYEQYF
>16|TRBJ1-6|TRBV18
CASSPIRGQGDSPLHF
>16|TRBJ1-3|TRBV7-8
CASSKTGTNSGNTIYF
>14|TRBJ1-2|TRBV3-1/TRBV3-2
CASSQGQDRGGYTF
>14|TRBJ1-1|TRBV6-5
CASSRGHLGSEAFF
>17|TRBJ2-7|TRBV6-2/TRBV6-3
CASSYSTGATSLYEQYF
>13|TRBJ1-2|TRBV6-5
CASTYGGMVGYTF
>15|TRBJ2-7|TRBV28
CASSLATGASYEQYF
>15|TRBJ1-1|TRBV19
CASRVGAGKSTEAFF
>14|TRBJ1-4|TRBV7-8
CASTAGTGDEKLFF
>15|TRBJ2-7|TRBV7-3
CASSARGGSTYEQYF
>14|TRBJ1-4|TRBV5-1
CASSVTGGDEKLFF
>17|TRBJ2-7|TRBV7-2
CASSSGLAGGQSLEQYF
>16|TRBJ1-2|TRBV9
CASSRKTDGTNYGYTF
>12|TRBJ1-1|TRBV29-1
CSVESGNTEAFF
>16|TRBJ1-6|TRBV30
CAWSVFMAGLNSPLHF
>15|TRBJ2-3|TRBV7-2
CASSTGLAFTDTQYF
>14|TRBJ1-3|TRBV27
CASTKKERDPAIYF
>15|TRBJ1-1|TRBV19
CASSILGALESEAFF
>16|TRBJ2-7|TRBV3-1/TRBV3-2
CASSPGTNRLSYEQYF